The sequence of this TCR beta chain was determined in a study of regulatory T cells in long-lasting Graves disease. The CDR3 spans 11 residues. V shed 6 bases and J shed 9 bases, with 12 bases lying between them. Germline V lookup: CDR1 DFQATT, CDR2 SNEGSKA (reference sequence). To make TCR beta libraries, researchers used iRepertoire HTBI primers and Arm-PCR of CDR3 regions. Authors' methods: The study identified more than 50 TRBV and approximately 15 TRBJ segments across samples. Using its own MiXCR run on the multiplex PCR reads, TCRdb lists one record per CDR3 protein. These V and J calls originate from TCRdb's pipeline instead of the authors' own analysis. The table records about 540,000 distinct CDR3 sequences, about 13% of them present only once. Time point noted: newly diagnosed GD, antithyroid drugs for less than 3 months. PBMCs provided the RNA from which the TCR library was made. This sample was also put to use in a study of T cells in Graves' hyperthyroidism and ophthalmopathy.

The sequence came from a young man with Graves disease. Sequences were derived from peripheral blood mononuclear cells (PBMCs), sampled at new diagnosis, from a patient treated with antithyroid drugs. The chain is built from TRBV20-1 and TRBJ2-1; unclear D gene. The CDR3 sequence: CSASPLVEQFF. The CDR3 bases are TGCAGTGCGAGTCCGCTAGTTGAGCAGTTCTTC.